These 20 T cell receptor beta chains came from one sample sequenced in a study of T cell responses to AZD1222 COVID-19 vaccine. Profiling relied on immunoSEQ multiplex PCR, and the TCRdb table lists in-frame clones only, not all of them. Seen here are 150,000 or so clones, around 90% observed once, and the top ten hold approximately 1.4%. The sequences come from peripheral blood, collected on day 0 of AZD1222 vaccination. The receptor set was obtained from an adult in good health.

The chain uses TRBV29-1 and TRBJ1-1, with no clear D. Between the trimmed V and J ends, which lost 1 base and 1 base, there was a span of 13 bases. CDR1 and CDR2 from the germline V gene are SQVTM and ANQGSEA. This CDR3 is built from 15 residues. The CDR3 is CSVEGSVSGNTEAFF. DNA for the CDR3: TGCAGCGTTGAAGGATCAGTGAGTGGGAACACTGAAGCTTTCTTT.

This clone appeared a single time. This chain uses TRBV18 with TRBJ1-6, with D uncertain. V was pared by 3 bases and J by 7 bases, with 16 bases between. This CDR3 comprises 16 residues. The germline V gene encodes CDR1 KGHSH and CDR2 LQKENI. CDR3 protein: CASSPGAPRANSPLHF. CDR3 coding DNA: TGTGCCAGCTCACCGGGTGCGCCCCGGGCGAATTCACCCCTCCACTTT. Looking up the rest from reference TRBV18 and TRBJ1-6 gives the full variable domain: NAGVMQNPRHLVRRRGQEARLRCSPMKGHSHVYWYRQLPEEGLKFMVYLQKENIIDESGMPKERFSAEFPKEGPSILRIQQVVRGDSAAYFCASSPGAPRANSPLHFGNGTRLTVT.

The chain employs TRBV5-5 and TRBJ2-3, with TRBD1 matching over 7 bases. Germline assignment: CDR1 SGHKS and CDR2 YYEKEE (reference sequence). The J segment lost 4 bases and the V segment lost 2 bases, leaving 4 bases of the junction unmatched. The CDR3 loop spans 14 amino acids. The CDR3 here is CASSFRQGADTQYF. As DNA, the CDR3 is TGTGCCAGCAGCTTTCGGCAGGGGGCAGATACGCAGTATTTT.

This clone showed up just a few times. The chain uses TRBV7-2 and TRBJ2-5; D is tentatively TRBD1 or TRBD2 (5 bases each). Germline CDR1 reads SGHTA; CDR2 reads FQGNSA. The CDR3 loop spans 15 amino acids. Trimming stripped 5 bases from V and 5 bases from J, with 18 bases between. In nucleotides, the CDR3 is TGTGCCAGCAGCCCTCGGGCAGGGAGCCGGGAGACCCAGTACTTC. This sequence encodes CASSPRAGSRETQYF. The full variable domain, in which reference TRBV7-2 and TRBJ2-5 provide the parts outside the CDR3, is GAGVSQSPSNKVTEKGKDVELRCDPISGHTALYWYRQSLGQGLEFLIYFQGNSAPDKSGLPSDRFSAERTGGSVSTLTIQRTQQEDSAVYLCASSPRAGSRETQYFGPGTRLLVL.

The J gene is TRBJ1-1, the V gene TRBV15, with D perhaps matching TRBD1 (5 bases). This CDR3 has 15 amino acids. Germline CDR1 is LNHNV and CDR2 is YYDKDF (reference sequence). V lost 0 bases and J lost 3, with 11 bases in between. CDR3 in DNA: TGTGCCACCAGCAGAGATCGGGGGTTGGACACTGAAGCTTTCTTT. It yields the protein CATSRDRGLDTEAFF.

CDR3 sequence reads: CASSEGTGILSPLHF. The CDR3 nucleotides are TGTGCCAGCAGTGAAGGGACAGGGATTCTCTCACCCCTCCACTTT. The chain links TRBV25-1 to TRBJ1-6, with 9 bases lining up with TRBD1. The V gene's germline CDR1 is MGHDK and CDR2 SYGVNS. This CDR3 has 15 amino acids. The junction had 6 bases not matched to a gene; V was cut back by 2 bases and J by 10 bases.

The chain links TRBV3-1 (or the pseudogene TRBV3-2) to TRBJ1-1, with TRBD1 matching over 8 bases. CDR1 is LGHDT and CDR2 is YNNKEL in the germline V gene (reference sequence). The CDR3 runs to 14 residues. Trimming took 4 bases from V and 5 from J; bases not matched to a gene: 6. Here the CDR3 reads CASSLRDRRTEAFF. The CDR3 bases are TGTGCCAGCAGCCTGCGGGACAGGAGGACTGAAGCTTTCTTT.

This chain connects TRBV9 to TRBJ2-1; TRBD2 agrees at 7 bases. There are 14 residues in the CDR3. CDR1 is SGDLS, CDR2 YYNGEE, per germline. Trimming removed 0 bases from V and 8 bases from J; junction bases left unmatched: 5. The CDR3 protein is CASSVDQRGHEQFF. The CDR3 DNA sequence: TGTGCCAGCAGCGTAGACCAGCGGGGCCATGAGCAGTTCTTC.

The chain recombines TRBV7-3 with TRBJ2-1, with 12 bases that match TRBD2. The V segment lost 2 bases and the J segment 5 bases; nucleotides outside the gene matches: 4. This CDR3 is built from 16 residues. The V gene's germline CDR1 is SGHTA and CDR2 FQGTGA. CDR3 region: CASSLLAGGVDNEQFF. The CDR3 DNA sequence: TGTGCCAGCAGCTTACTAGCGGGAGGGGTAGACAATGAGCAGTTCTTC.

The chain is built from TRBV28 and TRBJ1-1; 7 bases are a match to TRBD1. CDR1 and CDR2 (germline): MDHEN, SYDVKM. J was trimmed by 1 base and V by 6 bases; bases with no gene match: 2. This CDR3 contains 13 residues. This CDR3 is CASRRTGNTEAFF. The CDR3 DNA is TGTGCCAGCAGAAGGACAGGGAACACTGAAGCTTTCTTT.

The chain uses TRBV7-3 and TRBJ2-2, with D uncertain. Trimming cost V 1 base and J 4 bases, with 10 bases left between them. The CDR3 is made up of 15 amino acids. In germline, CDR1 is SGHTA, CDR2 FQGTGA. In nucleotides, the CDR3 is TGTGCCAGCAGCTTAAGTGCGGCAGTCACCGGGGAGCTGTTTTTT. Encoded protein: CASSLSAAVTGELFF. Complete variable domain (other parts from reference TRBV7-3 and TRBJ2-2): GAGVSQTPSNKVTEKGKYVELRCDPISGHTALYWYRQSLGQGPEFLIYFQGTGAADDSGLPNDRFFAVRPEGSVSTLKIQRTERGDSAVYLCASSLSAAVTGELFFGEGSRLTVL.

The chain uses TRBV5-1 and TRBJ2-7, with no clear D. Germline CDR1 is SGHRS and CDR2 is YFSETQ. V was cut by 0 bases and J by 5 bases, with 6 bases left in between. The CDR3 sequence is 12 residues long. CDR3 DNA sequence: TGCGCCAGCAGCTTGGGGTATGACGAGCAGTACTTC. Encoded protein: CASSLGYDEQYF.

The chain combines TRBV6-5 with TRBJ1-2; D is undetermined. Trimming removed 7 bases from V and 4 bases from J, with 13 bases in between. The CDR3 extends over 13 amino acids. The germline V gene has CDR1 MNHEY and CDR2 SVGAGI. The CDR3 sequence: CASTAGGSYGYTF. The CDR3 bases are TGTGCCAGCACGGCAGGAGGTAGCTATGGCTACACCTTC.

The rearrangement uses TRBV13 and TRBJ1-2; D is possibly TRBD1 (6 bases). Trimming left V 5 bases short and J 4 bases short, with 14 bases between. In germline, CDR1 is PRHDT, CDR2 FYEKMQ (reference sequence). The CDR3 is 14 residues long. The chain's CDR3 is CASSPGGAGYGYTF. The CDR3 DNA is TGTGCCAGCAGCCCGGGGGGGGCGGGCTATGGCTACACCTTC.

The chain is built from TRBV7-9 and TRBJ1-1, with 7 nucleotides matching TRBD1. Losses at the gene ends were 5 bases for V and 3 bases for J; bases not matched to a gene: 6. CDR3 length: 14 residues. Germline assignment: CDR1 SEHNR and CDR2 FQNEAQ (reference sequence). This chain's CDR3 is CASSRLTGDTEAFF. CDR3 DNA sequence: TGTGCCAGCAGCCGACTAACAGGGGACACTGAAGCTTTCTTT.

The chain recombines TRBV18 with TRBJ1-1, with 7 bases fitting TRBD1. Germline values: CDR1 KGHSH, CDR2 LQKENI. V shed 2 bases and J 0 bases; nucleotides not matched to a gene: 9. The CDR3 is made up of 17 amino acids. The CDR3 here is CASSPRALGQMNTEAFF. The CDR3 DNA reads TGTGCCAGCTCACCAAGGGCCTTGGGACAGATGAACACTGAAGCTTTCTTT.

CDR3 DNA sequence: TGTGCCAGCAGCAGAGAGAGGGGGGACACAGATACGCAGTATTTT. This codes for CASSRERGDTDTQYF. The rearrangement links TRBV7-9 to TRBJ2-3; possibly TRBD1 or TRBD2 for D (6 bases each). From germline, CDR1 is SEHNR and CDR2 FQNEAQ (reference sequence). V was clipped by 5 bases and J by 2 bases, with 14 bases between them. The CDR3 extends over 15 amino acids.

The CDR3: CSVANRAMNTEAFF. The DNA for the CDR3 is TGCAGCGTTGCAAACAGGGCTATGAACACTGAAGCTTTCTTT. This sequence joins TRBV29-1 and TRBJ1-1; a possible D gene is TRBD1 (6 bases). The germline CDR1 and CDR2 sequences are SQVTM and ANQGSEA. This CDR3 has 14 residues. Trimming took off 4 bases at V and 0 bases at J, with 12 bases between the two ends. The whole variable domain, remainder taken from reference TRBV29-1 and TRBJ1-1, is SAVISQKPSRDICQRGTSLTIQCQVDSQVTMMFWYRQQPGQSLTLIATANQGSEATYESGFVIDKFPISRPNLTFSTLTVSNMSPEDSSIYLCSVANRAMNTEAFFGQGTRLTVV.

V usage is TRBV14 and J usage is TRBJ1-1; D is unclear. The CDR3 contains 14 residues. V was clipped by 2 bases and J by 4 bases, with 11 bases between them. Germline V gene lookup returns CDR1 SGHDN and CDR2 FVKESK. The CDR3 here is CASSQLGRFTEAFF. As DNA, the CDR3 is TGTGCCAGCAGCCAATTAGGACGCTTCACTGAAGCTTTCTTT. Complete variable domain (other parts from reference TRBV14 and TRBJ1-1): EAGVTQFPSHSVIEKGQTVTLRCDPISGHDNLYWYRRVMGKEIKFLLHFVKESKQDESGMPNNRFLAERTGGTYSTLKVQPAELEDSGVYFCASSQLGRFTEAFFGQGTRLTVV.

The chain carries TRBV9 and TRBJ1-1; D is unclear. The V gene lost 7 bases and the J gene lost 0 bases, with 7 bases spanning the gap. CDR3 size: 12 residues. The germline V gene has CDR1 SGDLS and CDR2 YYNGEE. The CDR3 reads CASSGLNTEAFF. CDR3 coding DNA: TGTGCCAGCTCGGGATTGAACACTGAAGCTTTCTTT.